These 29 T cell receptor beta chains were sequenced from one sample in a study of T cells in Graves' hyperthyroidism and ophthalmopathy. From RNA transcripts, TCR beta CDR3 regions were amplified. HTBI primers were used for first-round RT-PCR of the TCR CDR3. TCRdb redid the calling of the multiplex PCR reads with MiXCR, one entry per CDR3 protein. The sample consists of roughly 740,000 distinct CDR3 sequences, about a sixth of them appearing once. The sequenced sample was blood. These receptor sequences come from a man younger than 35 with Graves' hyperthyroidism.

Ten or more counts support this clonotype. The rearrangement uses TRBV12-3 or TRBV12-4 and TRBJ2-5, with D unclear. This CDR3 region has 13 residues. V was cut by 6 bases and J by 9 bases, with 17 bases left in between. The CDR3 loop reads CASSFGRSLAQYF. The CDR3, as DNA: TGTGCCAGCAGCTTCGGACGTAGCTTAGCCCAGTACTTC.

The V call is TRBV4-1, the J call TRBJ2-1; D is perhaps TRBD2 (6 bases). In germline, CDR1 is MGHRA, CDR2 YSYEKL. CDR3 length: 16 residues. Trimming shortened V by 3 bases and J by 8 bases, and 20 bases separated the two germline ends. CDR3 sequence (DNA): TGCGCCAGCAGCCACGTCCTCGGGACTCCCGTCGATGAGCAGTTCTTC. It specifies CASSHVLGTPVDEQFF.

V gene TRBV6-2 or TRBV6-3 combines with J gene TRBJ1-2, with D unresolved. Germline loops: CDR1 MNHEY, CDR2 SVGEGT. Trimming stripped 2 bases from V and 7 bases from J, with 8 bases between. The CDR3 contains 12 residues. The CDR3 loop reads CASSYAWTGYTF. DNA for the CDR3: TGTGCCAGCAGTTACGCTTGGACTGGCTACACCTTC.

This clonotype was observed at least ten times. The rearrangement links TRBV12-3 or TRBV12-4 to TRBJ1-5, with 7 bases aligning to TRBD1. This CDR3 contains 17 residues. Germline trimming cut 7 bases from V and 2 bases from J; bases unmatched to any gene: 14. The CDR3 DNA reads as TGTGCCAGCAACTCTAGGACAGGATCTCGAGGCAATCAGCCCCAGCATTTT. As protein: CASNSRTGSRGNQPQHF.

The chain recombines TRBV6-1 with TRBJ1-2; D remains ambiguous. V dropped 2 bases and J dropped 6 bases, with 10 bases sitting between them. This CDR3 is built from 13 residues. Germline assignment: CDR1 MNHNS and CDR2 SASEGT. The CDR3 nucleotides read TGTGCCAGCAGTGAAAGTCGAAGAAATGGCTACACCTTC. It is translated as CASSESRRNGYTF.

In this sample, this clonotype turned up many times. V and J are TRBV7-9 and TRBJ2-7; TRBD2 matches at 12 bases. The CDR3 has 16 residues. Per the germline V gene, CDR1 is SEHNR and CDR2 is FQNEAQ (reference sequence). V lost 5 bases and J lost 0; bases outside the gene matches: 5. Here the CDR3 DNA reads TGTGCCAGCAGCGGACTAGCGGGACTGGTCTCCTACGAGCAGTACTTC. This gives the protein CASSGLAGLVSYEQYF.

A few counts support this clonotype. The gene calls are TRBV24-1 and TRBJ2-7, with D unresolved. Germline V lookup: CDR1 KGHDR, CDR2 SFDVKD. CDR3 length equals 15 residues. V lost 1 base, J lost 7 bases, and 16 bases lay in between. CDR3 sequence reads: CATSDFVPKSREQYF. CDR3 DNA sequence: TGTGCCACCAGTGATTTCGTCCCAAAAAGCCGGGAGCAGTACTTC.

This clonotype was seen ten or more times. The chain links TRBV12-3 or TRBV12-4 to TRBJ2-4; D possibly corresponds to TRBD1 (6 bases). The CDR3 length is 14 residues. Between the trimmed V and J ends, which lost 6 bases and 3 bases, there was a span of 12 bases. Here the CDR3 reads CASSEQGYKNIQYF. CDR3 coding DNA: TGTGCCAGCAGCGAACAGGGTTACAAAAACATTCAGTACTTC.

This clonotype was found many times. This chain uses TRBV2 with TRBJ2-2, with TRBD1 identical over 9 bases. V shed 6 bases and J 5 bases; nucleotides not matched to a gene: 4. This CDR3 is built from 14 residues. Germline V gene lookup returns CDR1 SNHLY and CDR2 FYNNEI. CDR3 in amino acids: CASRTTGGTGELFF. CDR3 nucleotides: TGTGCCAGCAGAACGACAGGGGGGACCGGGGAGCTGTTTTTT.

This clonotype was seen a handful of times. The chain has TRBV4-3 and TRBJ2-1; 13 bases map to TRBD2. Trimming took 1 base from V and 2 from J; bases not matched to a gene: 5. CDR3 length: 18 residues. CDR1 and CDR2 from the germline V gene are LGHNA and YSLEER. CDR3 residues: CASSQGTSGRGAYNEQFF. The CDR3 DNA is TGCGCCAGCAGCCAAGGGACTAGCGGGAGAGGGGCCTACAATGAGCAGTTCTTC.

The chain links TRBV20-1 to TRBJ2-2; D is ambiguous. Deletions cut 5 bases from V and 3 bases from J, with 10 bases between. The CDR3 covers 13 residues. Germline CDR1 DFQATT, CDR2 SNEGSKA (reference sequence). CDR3 coding DNA: TGCAGTGCTGCGTCTGGATACACCGGGGAGCTGTTTTTT. Translated: CSAASGYTGELFF.

The genes are TRBV6-5 and TRBJ2-3, with TRBD2 identical over 13 bases. CDR1 is MNHEY, CDR2 SVGAGI, per germline. J was trimmed by 5 bases and V by 4 bases; bases with no gene match: 6. The length of the CDR3 is 16 residues. The CDR3 here is CASSSRLAGGVDTQYF. CDR3 bases: TGTGCCAGCAGTTCCCGACTAGCGGGAGGTGTAGATACGCAGTATTTT.

Many counts were recorded for this clonotype. The chain carries TRBV7-6 and TRBJ2-2; the match to TRBD2 covers 13 bases. Trimming removed 3 bases from V and 5 bases from J; junction bases left unmatched: 18. The CDR3 covers 21 residues. Per germline, CDR1 SGHVS and CDR2 FNYEAQ. The CDR3 spells CASSLHPGTSGINIRTGELFF. Written as DNA, the CDR3 is TGTGCCAGCAGCTTGCACCCCGGGACTAGCGGGATTAATATTCGGACCGGGGAGCTGTTTTTT.

This clonotype appeared a few times. The genes are TRBV7-9 and TRBJ2-7, with 7 bases aligning to TRBD1. The CDR3 runs 11 residues. V lost 11 bases, J lost 5 bases, and 6 bases stayed unmatched. The germline V gene has CDR1 SEHNR and CDR2 FQNEAQ (reference sequence). CDR3 sequence: CAGTTGNEQYF. Here the CDR3 DNA reads TGTGCCGGGACGACAGGGAACGAGCAGTACTTC. The full variable domain, completed using reference TRBV7-9 and TRBJ2-7, is DTGVSQNPRHKITKRGQNVTFRCDPISEHNRLYWYRQTLGQGPEFLTYFQNEAQLEKSRLLSDRFSAERPKGSFSTLEIQRTEQGDSAMYLCAGTTGNEQYFGPGTRLTVT.

This clonotype was counted a few times. V usage is TRBV7-9 and J usage is TRBJ2-7; D gene ambiguous. Germline lookup yields CDR1 SEHNR and CDR2 FQNEAQ (reference sequence). V lost 1 base, J lost 9 bases, and 16 bases lay in between. The CDR3 totals 14 residues. The CDR3 region has the DNA TGTGCCAGCAGCTTAGTAGGCCTACCTACGGTGCAGTACTTC. Protein product: CASSLVGLPTVQYF.

This clonotype has more than one count but fewer than ten. The V gene is TRBV19, the J gene TRBJ2-7; 7 bases align to TRBD1. CDR1 is LNHDA, CDR2 SQIVND, per germline (reference sequence). The CDR3 spans 14 residues. V shed 6 bases and J 1 base; nucleotides not matched to a gene: 6. The CDR3 region is CASRGTATSYEQYF. CDR3 nucleotides: TGTGCCAGTAGGGGGACAGCAACTTCCTACGAGCAGTACTTC.

This clonotype showed up many times. This rearrangement joins TRBV18 to TRBJ2-7, with TRBD2 as a possible D gene (6 bases). This CDR3 has 13 amino acids. Per the germline V gene, CDR1 is KGHSH and CDR2 is LQKENI. Trimming took off 0 bases at V and 7 bases at J, with 10 bases between the two ends. For the CDR3, the DNA is TGTGCCAGCTCACCACCGGGAGGAAGGGAGCAGTACTTC. It translates to CASSPPGGREQYF.

Only a few counts were recorded for this clonotype. This chain connects TRBV12-3 or TRBV12-4 to TRBJ2-2, with 9 bases matching TRBD2. This CDR3 spans 16 amino acids. V lost 7 bases, J lost 3 bases, and 9 bases stayed unmatched. In DNA form, the CDR3 reads TGTGCCAGCACCCGGCGGGAGGGAGGGGACACCGGGGAGCTGTTTTTT. It is translated as CASTRREGGDTGELFF.

This clonotype was observed many times. The chain links TRBV6-2 or TRBV6-3 to TRBJ2-5; no reliable D call. This CDR3 is 13 amino acids long. CDR1 MNHEY and CDR2 SVGEGT come from the germline V gene. With 3 bases removed from V and 3 bases from J, the gap between germline ends came to 8 bases. This chain's CDR3 is CASSYEREETQYF. The CDR3 bases are TGTGCCAGCAGTTATGAACGAGAAGAGACCCAGTACTTC.

This clonotype has at least ten counts. The rearrangement uses TRBV7-3 and TRBJ2-1; D gene uncertain. Germline-derived CDR1 and CDR2 are SGHTA and FQGTGA. The CDR3 has 13 residues. Trimming took off 7 bases at V and 6 bases at J, with 13 bases between the two ends. As DNA, the CDR3 is TGTGCCAGCACCCTCCCCGGGCTCAATGAGCAGTTCTTC. Its protein is CASTLPGLNEQFF. Filled out from reference TRBV7-3 and TRBJ2-1, the complete variable domain reads GAGVSQTPSNKVTEKGKYVELRCDPISGHTALYWYRQSLGQGPEFLIYFQGTGAADDSGLPNDRFFAVRPEGSVSTLKIQRTERGDSAVYLCASTLPGLNEQFFGPGTRLTVL.

Ten or more counts support this clonotype. Written as DNA, the CDR3 is TGTGCCTGGAGTCCGGGGTCCCAAGAGACCCAGTACTTC. As protein: CAWSPGSQETQYF. This chain links TRBV30 with TRBJ2-5; a possible D gene is TRBD2 (5 bases). Trimming shortened V by 2 bases and J by 1 base, and 8 bases separated the two germline ends. This CDR3 comprises 13 residues. CDR1 and CDR2 from the germline V gene are GTSNPN and SVGIG (reference sequence).

The table lists this clonotype with a few counts. The chain joins TRBV5-1 to TRBJ2-7; TRBD2 matches at 10 bases. CDR3 size: 17 residues. V shed 0 bases and J 3 bases; nucleotides not matched to a gene: 9. Germline CDR1 is SGHRS and CDR2 is YFSETQ. The CDR3 nucleotides read TGCGCCAGCAGCTTGGGACTAGCGGGTTACCTGGACTACGAGCAGTACTTC. This codes for CASSLGLAGYLDYEQYF. The full variable domain, with the rest looked up from reference TRBV5-1 and TRBJ2-7, is KAGVTQTPRYLIKTRGQQVTLSCSPISGHRSVSWYQQTPGQGLQFLFEYFSETQRNKGNFPGRFSGRQFSNSRSEMNVSTLELGDSALYLCASSLGLAGYLDYEQYFGPGTRLTVT.

There are many counts of this clonotype. The chain is built from TRBV28 and TRBJ1-2; 7 bases line up with TRBD1. Germline CDR1 MDHEN, CDR2 SYDVKM. J gave up 3 bases and V 5 bases, and 3 bases lay outside the gene matches. CDR3 size: 13 residues. CDR3 loop: CASSGQGDYGYTF. For the CDR3, the DNA is TGTGCCAGCAGTGGGCAGGGGGACTATGGCTACACCTTC.

The chain links TRBV24-1 to TRBJ1-2; D call uncertain. The CDR3 is made up of 11 amino acids. The V gene lost 6 bases and the J gene lost 5 bases, with 6 bases spanning the gap. Germline-derived CDR1 and CDR2 are KGHDR and SFDVKD. The CDR3 coding sequence is TGTGCCACCAGTTCCTCGTATGGCTACACCTTC. This encodes CATSSSYGYTF.

This clonotype was seen ten or more times. The rearrangement uses TRBV12-3 or TRBV12-4 and TRBJ1-5, with TRBD1 as a possible D gene (5 bases). The CDR3 has 13 amino acids. The V end lost 7 bases, the J end lost 5 bases, and 12 bases lay between the germline ends. CDR3 nucleotide sequence: TGTGCCAGCACTAGACAGACTGATCAGCCCCAGCATTTT. Its protein is CASTRQTDQPQHF.

The chain employs TRBV6-1 and TRBJ2-3; D call uncertain. The ends were cut back, 6 bases at V and 3 bases at J, with 16 bases in the middle. From germline, CDR1 is MNHNS and CDR2 SASEGT. There are 15 residues in the CDR3. The CDR3 DNA reads TGTGCCAGCAGACAGAATTCCCCGCTTACAGATACGCAGTATTTT. It is translated as CASRQNSPLTDTQYF.

Ten or more counts support this clonotype. The V and J genes are TRBV6-2 or TRBV6-3 and TRBJ2-1, with D possibly matching TRBD2 (5 bases). This CDR3 has 15 amino acids. Looked up from germline, CDR1 is MNHEY and CDR2 is SVGEGT. V shed 3 bases and J shed 2 bases, with 11 bases lying between them. The CDR3 DNA sequence: TGTGCCAGCAGTTATCCTAGCCCGGCCTACAATGAGCAGTTCTTC. Protein sequence: CASSYPSPAYNEQFF.

The J gene is TRBJ2-3, the V gene TRBV28; D remains unclear. V was pared by 6 bases and J by 5 bases, with 15 bases between. There are 14 residues in the CDR3. CDR1 and CDR2 from the germline V gene are MDHEN and SYDVKM. CDR3 in amino acids: CASSVVALEDTQYF. The CDR3 DNA reads TGTGCCAGCAGCGTAGTTGCCCTGGAAGATACGCAGTATTTT.

The table lists this clonotype with many counts. Written as DNA, the CDR3 is TGTGCCAGCACCAGGGATCGGAGCACAGATACGCAGTATTTT. Translation gives CASTRDRSTDTQYF. The gene calls are TRBV2 and TRBJ2-3; the D gene is possibly TRBD1 (5 bases). The CDR3 extends over 14 amino acids. V dropped 7 bases and J dropped 0 bases, with 11 bases sitting between them. The germline V gene encodes CDR1 SNHLY and CDR2 FYNNEI. Full variable domain (missing parts from reference TRBV2 and TRBJ2-3): EPEVTQTPSHQVTQMGQEVILRCVPISNHLYFYWYRQILGQKVEFLVSFYNNEISEKSEIFDDQFSVERPDGSNFTLKIRSTKLEDSAMYFCASTRDRSTDTQYFGPGTRLTVL.